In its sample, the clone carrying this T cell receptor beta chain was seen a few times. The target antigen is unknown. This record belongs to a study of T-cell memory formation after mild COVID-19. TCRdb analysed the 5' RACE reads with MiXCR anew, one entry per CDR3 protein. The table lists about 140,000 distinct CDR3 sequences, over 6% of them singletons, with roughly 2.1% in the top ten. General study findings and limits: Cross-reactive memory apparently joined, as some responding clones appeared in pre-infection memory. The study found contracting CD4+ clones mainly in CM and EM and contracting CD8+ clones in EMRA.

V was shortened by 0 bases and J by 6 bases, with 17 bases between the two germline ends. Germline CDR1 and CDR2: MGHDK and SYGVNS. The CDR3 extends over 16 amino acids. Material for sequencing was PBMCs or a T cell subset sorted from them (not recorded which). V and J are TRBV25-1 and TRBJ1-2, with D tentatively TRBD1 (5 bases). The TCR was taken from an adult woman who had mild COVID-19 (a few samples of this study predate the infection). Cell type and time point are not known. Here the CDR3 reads CASSEYSGSLGDGYTF. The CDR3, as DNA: TGTGCCAGCAGTGAATATTCAGGGAGCCTTGGGGATGGCTACACCTTC.